This TCR beta chain was found in a study of blood T cell repertoires in COVID-19. CDR3 length: 14 amino acids. Germline V gives CDR1 LGHDT, CDR2 YNNKEL (reference sequence). Trimming stripped 1 base from V and 4 bases from J, with 7 bases between. Method: immunoSEQ multiplex PCR; TCRdb's copy keeps in-frame clones and lacks some. Counted here are 90,000 to 110,000 clones, over 70% occurring once; the ten biggest clones make up around 6.7%. The source of this sequence is a woman aged 45-59 years with acute or convalescent COVID-19. The sequenced sample consisted of peripheral blood. The rearrangement joins TRBV3-1 (or the pseudogene TRBV3-2) to TRBJ2-2, with D possibly being TRBD2 (6 bases). The CDR3 DNA follows: TGTGCCAGCAGCCAAGTGGGGGGCACCGGGGAGCTGTTTTTT. Its translation: CASSQVGGTGELFF.